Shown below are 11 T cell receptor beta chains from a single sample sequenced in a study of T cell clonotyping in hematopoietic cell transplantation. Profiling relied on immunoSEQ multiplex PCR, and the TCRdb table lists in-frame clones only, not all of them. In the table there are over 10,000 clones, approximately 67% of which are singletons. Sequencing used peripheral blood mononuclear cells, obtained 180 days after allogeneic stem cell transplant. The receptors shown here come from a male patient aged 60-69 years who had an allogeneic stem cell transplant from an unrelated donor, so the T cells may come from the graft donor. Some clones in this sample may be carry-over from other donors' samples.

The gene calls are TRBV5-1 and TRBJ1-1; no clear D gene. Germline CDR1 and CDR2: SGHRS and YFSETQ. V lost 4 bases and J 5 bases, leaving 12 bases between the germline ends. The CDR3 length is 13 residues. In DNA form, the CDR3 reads TGCGCCAGCAGCCCGACCGAAGGTACTGAAGCTTTCTTT. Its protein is CASSPTEGTEAFF.

The CDR3 is CASSFKGHQGTPQHF. CDR3 DNA: TGTGCCAGCAGTTTCAAGGGACACCAGGGGACCCCCCAGCATTTT. The V call is TRBV27, the J call TRBJ1-5, with D perhaps TRBD1 (6 bases). This CDR3 contains 15 residues. V gave up 3 bases and J gave up 10 bases, with 19 bases separating them. The germline V gene encodes CDR1 MNHEY and CDR2 SMNVEV (reference sequence).

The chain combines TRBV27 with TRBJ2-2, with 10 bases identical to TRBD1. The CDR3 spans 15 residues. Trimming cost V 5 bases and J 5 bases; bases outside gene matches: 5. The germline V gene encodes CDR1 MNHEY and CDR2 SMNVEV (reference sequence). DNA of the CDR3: TGTGCCAGCAGTAGACAGGGGGCTGGGACCGGGGAGCTGTTTTTT. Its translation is CASSRQGAGTGELFF.

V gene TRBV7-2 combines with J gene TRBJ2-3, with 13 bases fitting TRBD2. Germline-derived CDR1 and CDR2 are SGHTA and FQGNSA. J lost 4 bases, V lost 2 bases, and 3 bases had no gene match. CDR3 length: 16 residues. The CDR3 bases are TGTGCCAGCAGCTTAAGACTAGCGGGAGGTTCAGATACGCAGTATTTT. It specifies CASSLRLAGGSDTQYF.

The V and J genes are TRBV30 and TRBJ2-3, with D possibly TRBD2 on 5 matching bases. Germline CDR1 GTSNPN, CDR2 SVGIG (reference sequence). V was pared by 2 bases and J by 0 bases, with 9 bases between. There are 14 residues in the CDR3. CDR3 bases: TGTGCCTGGAGTCTCGGGATGAGCACAGATACGCAGTATTTT. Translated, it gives CAWSLGMSTDTQYF.

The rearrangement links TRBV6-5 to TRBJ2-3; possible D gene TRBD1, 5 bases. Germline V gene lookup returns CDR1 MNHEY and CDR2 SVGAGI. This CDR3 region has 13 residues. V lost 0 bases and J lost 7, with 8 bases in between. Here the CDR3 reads CASSYSGAYTQYF. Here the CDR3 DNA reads TGTGCCAGCAGTTACTCTGGGGCATATACGCAGTATTTT.

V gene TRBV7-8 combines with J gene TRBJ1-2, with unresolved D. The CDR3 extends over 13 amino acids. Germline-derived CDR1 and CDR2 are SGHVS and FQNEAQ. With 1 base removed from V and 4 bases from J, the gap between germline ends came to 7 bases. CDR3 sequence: CASSLGSSYGYTF. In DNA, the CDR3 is TGTGCCAGCAGCTTAGGTTCGAGCTATGGCTACACCTTC. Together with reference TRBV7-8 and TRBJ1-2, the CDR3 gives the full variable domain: GAGVSQSPRYKVAKRGQDVALRCDPISGHVSLFWYQQALGQGPEFLTYFQNEAQLDKSGLPSDRFFAERPEGSVSTLKIQRTQQEDSAVYLCASSLGSSYGYTFGSGTRLTVV.

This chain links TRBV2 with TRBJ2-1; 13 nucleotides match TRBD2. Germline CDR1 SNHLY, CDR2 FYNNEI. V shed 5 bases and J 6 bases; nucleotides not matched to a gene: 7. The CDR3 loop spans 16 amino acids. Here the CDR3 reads CASSRTGLAGLNEQFF. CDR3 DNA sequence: TGTGCCAGCAGTCGGACGGGACTAGCGGGACTCAATGAGCAGTTCTTC. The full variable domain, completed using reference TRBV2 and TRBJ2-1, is EPEVTQTPSHQVTQMGQEVILRCVPISNHLYFYWYRQILGQKVEFLVSFYNNEISEKSEIFDDQFSVERPDGSNFTLKIRSTKLEDSAMYFCASSRTGLAGLNEQFFGPGTRLTVL.

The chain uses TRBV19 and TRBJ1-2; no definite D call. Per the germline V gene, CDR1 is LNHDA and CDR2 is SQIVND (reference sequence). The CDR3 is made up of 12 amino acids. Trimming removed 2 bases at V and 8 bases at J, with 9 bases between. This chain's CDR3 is CASSISRGGYTF. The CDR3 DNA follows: TGTGCCAGTAGTATATCCCGAGGGGGCTACACCTTC.

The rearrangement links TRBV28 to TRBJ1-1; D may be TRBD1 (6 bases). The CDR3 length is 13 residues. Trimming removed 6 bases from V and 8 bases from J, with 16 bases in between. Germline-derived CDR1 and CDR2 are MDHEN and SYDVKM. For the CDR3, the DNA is TGTGCCAGCAGCTCGGCCGGACAGCCCGAAGCTTTCTTT. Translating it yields CASSSAGQPEAFF.

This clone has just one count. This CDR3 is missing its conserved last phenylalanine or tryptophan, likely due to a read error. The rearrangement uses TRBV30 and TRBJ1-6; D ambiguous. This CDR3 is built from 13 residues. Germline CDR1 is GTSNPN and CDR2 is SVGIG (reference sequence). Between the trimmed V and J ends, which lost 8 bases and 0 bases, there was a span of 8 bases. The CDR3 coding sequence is TGTGCCGTGACGAGCTCCTATAATTCACCCCTCCACCTT. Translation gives CAVTSSYNSPLHL.